The rows below give T cell receptor beta chains drawn from one sample of a study of cytomegalovirus exposure and HLA in healthy donors. The assay was immunoSEQ multiplex PCR, and TCRdb's table has in-frame clones only and misses some. This repertoire includes 150,000 to 200,000 clones. The sequenced material came from PBMCs. Receptors originate from a woman under 30 in good health and CMV-seropositive. CDR3s include the opening cysteine and the closing phenylalanine or tryptophan. The D gene is left open where the match is weak.

TRBJ2-3 | TRBV7-2 | TRBD2 | CASRQTSGDPTDTQYF | TGTGCCAGCAGGCAGACTAGCGGGGACCCCACAGATACGCAGTATTTT
TRBJ2-5 | TRBV9 | NA | CASSVATEQETQYF | TGTGCCAGCAGCGTAGCGACAGAGCAAGAGACCCAGTACTTC
TRBJ1-2 | TRBV9 | TRBD1 | CASSFTGDYYGYTF | TGTGCCAGCAGCTTCACAGGGGATTACTATGGCTACACCTTC
TRBJ2-5 | TRBV5-1 | NA | CASSLILRTTMGETQYF | TGCGCCAGCAGCCTTATTCTCAGGACAACTATGGGGGAGACCCAGTACTTC
TRBJ1-5 | TRBV18 | TRBD1 | CASSQTGGNSNQPQHF | TGTGCCAGCTCACAGACAGGGGGAAATAGCAATCAGCCCCAGCATTTT
TRBJ1-6 | TRBV5-1 | TRBD1 | CASRETGFPSPLHF | TGCGCCAGCAGGGAGACAGGGTTCCCATCACCCCTCCACTTT
TRBJ1-1 | TRBV7-9 | NA | CASSLARGSVTEAFF | TGTGCCAGCAGCTTAGCGCGGGGCAGCGTCACTGAAGCTTTCTTT
TRBJ2-5 | TRBV6-5 | NA | CASSYGAGETQYF | TGTGCCAGCAGTTACGGGGCGGGGGAGACCCAGTACTTC
TRBJ2-5 | TRBV6-5 | TRBD2 | CASKEAGGRETQYF | TGTGCCAGCAAGGAAGCGGGAGGACGGGAGACCCAGTACTTC
TRBJ1-1 | TRBV19 | NA | CASSPSVLGGVTEAFF | TGTGCCAGTAGTCCTTCCGTTCTTGGGGGGGTCACTGAAGCTTTCTTT
TRBJ1-1 | TRBV4-1 | NA | CASSHTAGDIPEAFF | TGCGCCAGCAGCCATACCGCAGGGGATATCCCTGAAGCTTTCTTT
TRBJ2-7 | TRBV6-5 | TRBD2 | CASSYSRGGYEQYF | TGTGCCAGCAGTTACAGCCGGGGGGGATACGAGCAGTACTTC
TRBJ1-2 | TRBV19 | NA | CASSSRNPLLANYGYTF | TGTGCCAGTAGTTCCCGGAATCCTTTACTAGCTAACTATGGCTACACCTTC
TRBJ1-2 | TRBV27 | NA | CASSLSRGPYGYTF | TGTGCCAGCAGTTTATCGCGGGGGCCGTATGGCTACACCTTC
TRBJ2-4 | TRBV28 | TRBD2 | CASSSGTSWNIQYF | TGTGCCAGCAGTTCCGGGACTAGCTGGAACATTCAGTACTTC
TRBJ2-2 | TRBV5-1 | NA | CASSLGSLEELFF | TGCGCCAGCAGCTTGGGCTCACTTGAGGAGCTGTTTTTT
TRBJ2-7 | TRBV27 | TRBD2 | CASSHLTSGPTYEQYF | TGTGCCAGCAGTCACCTGACTAGCGGGCCAACCTACGAGCAGTACTTC
TRBJ2-3 | TRBV7-2 | NA | CASSRQISTDTQYF | TGTGCCAGCAGCCGCCAGATAAGCACAGATACGCAGTATTTT
TRBJ2-5 | TRBV5-4 | TRBD2 | CASSSPGTSGGQGETQYF | TGTGCCAGCAGCTCCCCCGGGACTAGCGGGGGCCAGGGCGAGACCCAGTACTTC
TRBJ1-5 | TRBV19 | NA | CASNTYSNQPQHF | TGTGCCAGTAATACCTATAGCAATCAGCCCCAGCATTTT
TRBJ1-1 | TRBV10-3 | NA | CAISDGLNTEAFF | TGTGCCATCAGTGATGGCCTGAACACTGAAGCTTTCTTT
TRBJ1-1 | TRBV4-2 | NA | CASSPPRGGTEAFF | TGTGCCAGCAGCCCTCCCCGGGGTGGCACTGAAGCTTTCTTT
TRBJ1-5 | TRBV4-2 | NA | CASSQDGDQPQHF | TGTGCCAGCAGCCAAGATGGAGATCAGCCCCAGCATTTT
TRBJ2-1 | TRBV2 | NA | CASSDEFNEQFF | TGTGCCAGCAGTGATGAGTTCAATGAGCAGTTCTTC
TRBJ2-3 | TRBV7-6 | NA | CASSLLAGAGTTDTQYF | TGTGCCAGCAGCTTACTCGCGGGGGCAGGTACTACAGATACGCAGTATTTT
TRBJ1-3 | TRBV30 | NA | CAWSVGRGNTIYF | TGTGCCTGGAGTGTGGGCAGAGGAAACACCATATATTTT
TRBJ2-3 | TRBV4-1 | TRBD1 | CASSQTSGTVTDTQYF | TGCGCCAGCAGCCAAACTTCCGGGACAGTCACAGATACGCAGTATTTT
TRBJ1-2 | TRBV6-1 | TRBD1 | CASSAGTGRNYGYTF | TGTGCCAGCAGCGCCGGGACAGGCCGTAACTATGGCTACACCTTC
TRBJ1-1 | TRBV27 | NA | CASSLGGSAEAFF | TGTGCCAGCAGTTTAGGAGGGTCGGCTGAAGCTTTCTTT
TRBJ2-1 | TRBV6-6 | NA | CARRNPRSYPGEQFF | TGTGCCAGGAGGAACCCCCGGTCGTACCCCGGCGAGCAGTTCTTC
TRBJ1-1 | TRBV13 | TRBD1 | CASSRTPGQDEAFF | TGTGCCAGCAGCCGCACGCCGGGACAGGATGAAGCTTTCTTT
TRBJ2-7 | TRBV4-1 | TRBD1 | CASSLGQGPYEQYF | TGCGCCAGCAGCCTAGGACAGGGTCCGTACGAGCAGTACTTC
TRBJ2-3 | TRBV4-1 | TRBD2 | CASRRTSGSSDTQYF | TGCGCCAGCAGAAGGACTAGCGGGAGCTCAGATACGCAGTATTTT
TRBJ2-3 | TRBV29-1 | NA | CSVVGRGSTDTQYF | TGCAGCGTTGTAGGGCGGGGTAGCACAGATACGCAGTATTTT
TRBJ2-5 | TRBV5-1 | TRBD2 | CASKPGGGQETQYF | TGCGCCAGCAAACCGGGGGGGGGCCAAGAGACCCAGTACTTC
TRBJ1-1 | TRBV2 | NA | CASSERGEAFF | TGTGCCAGCAGTGAACGAGGTGAAGCTTTCTTT
TRBJ2-3 | TRBV11-3 | TRBD2 | CASSSGLAGGPTDTQYF | TGTGCCAGCAGCTCAGGACTAGCGGGAGGGCCGACAGATACGCAGTATTTT
TRBJ2-2 | TRBV5-6 | TRBD1 | CASSLGQGWELFF | TGTGCCAGCAGCTTAGGACAGGGGTGGGAGCTGTTTTTT
TRBJ2-7 | TRBV7-2 | NA | CASSHRTPNGYEQYF | TGTGCCAGCAGCCACCGGACACCGAACGGCTACGAGCAGTACTTC
TRBJ2-5 | TRBV5-1 | TRBD2 | CASSFSGDETQYF | TGCGCCAGCAGCTTTAGCGGGGACGAGACCCAGTACTTC
TRBJ1-2 | TRBV5-4 | TRBD1 | CASSVPGQGYGNYGYTF | TGTGCCAGCAGCGTACCGGGACAGGGGTACGGGAACTATGGCTACACCTTC
TRBJ2-5 | TRBV5-4 | TRBD2 | CASRPGTSGGEETQYF | TGTGCCAGCAGACCCGGGACTAGCGGGGGGGAAGAGACCCAGTACTTC
TRBJ1-2 | TRBV14 | NA | CASSPTLGRYTF | TGTGCCAGCAGCCCAACTCTTGGGCGCTACACCTTC
TRBJ1-2 | TRBV14 | TRBD1 | CASSQTRTGHYGYTF | TGTGCCAGCAGCCAGACTCGGACAGGGCACTATGGCTACACCTTC
TRBJ2-2 | TRBV4-1 | NA | CASSPRTVTGELFF | TGCGCCAGCAGCCCCCGGACAGTTACCGGGGAGCTGTTTTTT
TRBJ1-1 | TRBV5-8 | NA | CASSLVGAGGTEAFF | TGTGCCAGCAGCTTGGTGGGGGCCGGTGGCACTGAAGCTTTCTTT
TRBJ1-5 | TRBV15 | NA | CATSRDPGDQPQHF | TGTGCCACCAGCAGAGACCCGGGGGATCAGCCCCAGCATTTT
TRBJ1-2 | TRBV20-1 | NA | CSAADEDGYTF | TGCAGTGCAGCGGATGAGGATGGCTACACCTTC
TRBJ2-2 | TRBV2 | TRBD1 | CASREQGFGELFF | TGTGCCAGCAGAGAACAGGGGTTCGGGGAGCTGTTTTTT
TRBJ1-1 | TRBV29-1 | NA | CSVRRGLNTEAFF | TGCAGCGTTCGGAGGGGTCTGAACACTGAAGCTTTCTTT
TRBJ1-1 | TRBV10-3 | NA | CAISKEGSRTEAFF | TGTGCCATCAGTAAGGAGGGTAGTCGGACTGAAGCTTTCTTT
TRBJ1-5 | TRBV2 | TRBD1 | CASSVDRVNQPQHF | TGTGCCAGCAGTGTGGACAGGGTCAATCAGCCCCAGCATTTT
TRBJ1-1 | TRBV5-1 | TRBD1 | CASSLGDRTTEAFF | TGCGCCAGCAGCTTGGGGGACAGGACAACTGAAGCTTTCTTT
TRBJ2-3 | TRBV7-9 | NA | CASSLSTSTDTQYF | TGTGCCAGCAGCCTCTCCACTAGCACAGATACGCAGTATTTT
TRBJ2-1 | TRBV27 | TRBD2 | CASRRGGLLDEQFF | TGTGCCAGCAGGCGGGGGGGGTTGTTAGATGAGCAGTTCTTC
TRBJ1-2 | TRBV30 | NA | CAWRAGTYGYTF | TGTGCCTGGAGGGCAGGGACTTATGGCTACACCTTC
TRBJ1-4 | TRBV6-6 | TRBD1 | CASSYRGQGREKLFF | TGTGCCAGCAGTTACCGAGGACAGGGGCGTGAAAAACTGTTTTTT